The clone carrying this T cell receptor beta chain was counted a single time. Its antigen is unknown. This sample was taken from a study of cytomegalovirus exposure and HLA in healthy donors. V was trimmed by 1 base and J by 3 bases, leaving 9 bases between them. CDR1 and CDR2 from the germline V gene are SGHTA and FQGNSA. The CDR3 has 14 amino acids. PCR amplification relied on 60 Vbeta primers (plus 13 Jbeta primers). Sequencing was performed with immunoSEQ multiplex PCR; in TCRdb, only in-frame clones are kept and a portion is missing. The sample has about 120,000 clones, roughly 70% seen once. Study-level points and caveats: Prior analysis indicated that the majority of TCR beta V segments exhibited productivity approximately 87% or approximately 30% of the time.

Sequencing input: PBMCs. This rearrangement joins TRBV7-2 to TRBJ1-2; TRBD1 might be the D (5 bases). The sequence derives from a woman in her thirties or forties in good health and CMV-seropositive. CDR3 nucleotides: TGTGCCAGCAGCTTAGGCGACAGACACTATGGCTACACCTTC. Translation: CASSLGDRHYGYTF.